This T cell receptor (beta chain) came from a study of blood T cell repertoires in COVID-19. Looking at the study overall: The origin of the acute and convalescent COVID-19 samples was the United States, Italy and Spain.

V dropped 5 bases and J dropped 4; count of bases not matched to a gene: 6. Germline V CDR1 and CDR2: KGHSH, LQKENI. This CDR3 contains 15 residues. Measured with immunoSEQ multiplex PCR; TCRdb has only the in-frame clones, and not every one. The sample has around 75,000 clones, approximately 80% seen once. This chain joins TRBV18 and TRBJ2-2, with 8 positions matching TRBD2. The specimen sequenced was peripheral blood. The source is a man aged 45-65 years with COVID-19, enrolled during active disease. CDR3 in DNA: TGTGCCAGCTCAAAGGTAGCGGGGAGCACCGGGGAGCTGTTTTTT. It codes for CASSKVAGSTGELFF.